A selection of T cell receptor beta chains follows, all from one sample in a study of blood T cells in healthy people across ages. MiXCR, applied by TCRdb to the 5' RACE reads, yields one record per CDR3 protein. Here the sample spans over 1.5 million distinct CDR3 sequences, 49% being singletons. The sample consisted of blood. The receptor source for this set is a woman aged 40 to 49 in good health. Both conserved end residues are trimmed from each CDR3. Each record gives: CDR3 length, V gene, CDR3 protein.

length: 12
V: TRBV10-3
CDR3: AISRDRGDYGYT

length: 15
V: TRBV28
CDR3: ASSLIPGGGNRDEQF

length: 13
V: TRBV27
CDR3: ASSLGPLWDQPQH

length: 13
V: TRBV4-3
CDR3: ASSQVMGRNTEAF

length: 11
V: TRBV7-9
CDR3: ASSPDDGSEQF

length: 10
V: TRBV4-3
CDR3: ASSHMDREQF

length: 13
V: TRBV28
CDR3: ASSLGQGQYYEQF

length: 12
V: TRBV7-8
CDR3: ASSLARGEETQY

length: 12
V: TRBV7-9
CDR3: ASSLVRPDYEQY

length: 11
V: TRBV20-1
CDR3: NPLGGPQETQY

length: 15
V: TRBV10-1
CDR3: ASSENTRVTLYNEQF

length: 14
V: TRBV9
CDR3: ASSGGGGTSYNEQF

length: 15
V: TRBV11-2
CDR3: ASSLNLILANSYEQY

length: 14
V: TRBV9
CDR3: ASSGRGRSATNEQF

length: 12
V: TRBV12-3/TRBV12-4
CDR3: ASGRTGANQPQH

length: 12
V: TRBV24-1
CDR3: ATSERQGNQPQH

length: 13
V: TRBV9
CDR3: ASSVGFQVYNEQF

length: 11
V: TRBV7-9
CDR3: ASSPSLSREQY

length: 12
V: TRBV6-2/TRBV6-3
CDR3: ASSSGATGDTQY

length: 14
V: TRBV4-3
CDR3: ASSQEPGQTYNEQF

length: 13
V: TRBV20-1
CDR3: SARFPGQYTDTQY

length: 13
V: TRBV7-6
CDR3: ASSLALGQNYGYT

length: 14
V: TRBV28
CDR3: ASSLSGIGLGDGYT

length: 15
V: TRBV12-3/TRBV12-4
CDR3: ASSLVPAGATNEKLF

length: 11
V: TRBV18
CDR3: ASSLRQGTEQY

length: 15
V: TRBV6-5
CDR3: ASRLGTTSGGHYEQY

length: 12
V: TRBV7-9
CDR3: ASSLRASPHEQY

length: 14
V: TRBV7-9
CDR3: ASSLELTGTYNEQF

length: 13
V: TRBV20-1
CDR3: SARPGHQSTDTQY

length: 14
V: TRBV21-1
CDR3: ASSTYGQGGTEKLF

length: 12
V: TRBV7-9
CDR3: ASSLVILGSEQY

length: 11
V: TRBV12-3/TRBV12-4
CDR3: ASSFKGADTQY

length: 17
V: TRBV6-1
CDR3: ASSEPRWGASPEVYEQY

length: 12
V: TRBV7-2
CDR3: ASSPGTASDEQF

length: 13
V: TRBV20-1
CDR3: STRSARLVPHEQY

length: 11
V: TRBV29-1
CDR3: SATRADDYGYT

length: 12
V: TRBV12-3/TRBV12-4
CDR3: ASQERGRTDTQY

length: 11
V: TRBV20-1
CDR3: SARQGFADTQY

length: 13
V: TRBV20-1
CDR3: SASGASGGEETQY

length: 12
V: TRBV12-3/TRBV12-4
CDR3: ASSVSGGLSPLH

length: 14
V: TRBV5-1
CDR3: ASSSRPGQNTGELF

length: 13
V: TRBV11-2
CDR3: ASSGERLARNEQY

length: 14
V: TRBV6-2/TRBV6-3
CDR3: ASSFLAGPDGNEQF

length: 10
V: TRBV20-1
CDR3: SAQTGVDTQY

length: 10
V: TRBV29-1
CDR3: SSMTGGAEQY

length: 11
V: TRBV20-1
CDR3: SASRTANSPLH

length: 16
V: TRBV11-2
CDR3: ASSSTTSGGYFSYEQY

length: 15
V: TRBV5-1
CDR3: ASSPGLALANTGELF

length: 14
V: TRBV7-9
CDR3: ASSLEDGGAFNEQF

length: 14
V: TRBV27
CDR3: ASSLQPGSGANVLT

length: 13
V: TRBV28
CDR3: ASSFVGALQETQY

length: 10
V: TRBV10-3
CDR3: AISGQDQPQH

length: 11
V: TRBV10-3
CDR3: ATQPTGDNEQY

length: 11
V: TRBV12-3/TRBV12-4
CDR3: ASSVGQGHEQF